This TCR beta chain was obtained from a study of control samples from healthy donors and cancer patients. Libraries were prepared by immunoSEQ multiplex PCR; TCRdb keeps only in-frame clonotypes and omits some of them. This table has 200,000 to 250,000 clones, roughly 94% appearing once. V lost 6 bases and J lost 5; bases outside the gene matches: 16. The CDR3 runs 17 residues. Per germline, CDR1 MDHEN and CDR2 SYDVKM. Sequencing was performed on blood. The chain combines TRBV28 with TRBJ1-5, with 7 bases aligning to TRBD1. The sequence derives from a man aged 45-65 years in good health. The DNA of the CDR3 is TGTGCCAGCAGCCCCCAGGGGGGCTCCCGAATTCATCAGCCCCAGCATTTT. As protein: CASSPQGGSRIHQPQHF.